Sequencing of this T cell receptor (beta chain) was carried out in a study of T cells in Graves' hyperthyroidism and ophthalmopathy. The germline gives CDR1 GTSNPN, CDR2 SVGIG (reference sequence). Trimming stripped 5 bases from V and 0 bases from J, with 11 bases between. The length of the CDR3 is 14 residues. This clonotype came up many times. Isolation of PBMCs was performed on 8.5 to 10 ml fresh peripheral blood. Amplification targeted TCR beta CDR3 regions from RNA transcripts. The primer set for the first-round RT-PCR of the TCR CDR3 was HTBI. TCRdb re-called the multiplex PCR reads through MiXCR, storing one row per CDR3 protein. Seen here are about 420,000 distinct CDR3 sequences, around 13% observed once, and the top ten hold more than 4.5%.

The rearrangement uses TRBV30 and TRBJ1-3; weak D call: TRBD1 (6 bases). This sequence was found in a woman under 30 with Graves' hyperthyroidism. Sequencing used blood. The CDR3 DNA sequence: TGTGCCTGGGGGGGCAGGGGCTCTGGAAACACCATATATTTT. It codes for CAWGGRGSGNTIYF.